This T cell receptor (beta chain) is drawn from a study of blood T cell repertoires in COVID-19. For the study at large: COVID-19 samples, acute and convalescent, were from the United States, Italy and Spain. PBMCs, B-cell-depleted T cells, or T cells were the source of the cDNA or gDNA that made up the material.

Germline values: CDR1 MNHEY, CDR2 SMNVEV (reference sequence). V lost 6 bases and J lost 6, with 12 bases in between. The CDR3 is 12 residues long. Using immunoSEQ multiplex PCR, the repertoire was profiled, and TCRdb retains in-frame clones only, with some absent. There are under 150,000 clones in the sample; 60% to 85% occur only once, and 4.5% lies in the top ten. Material for sequencing was peripheral blood. The sequence was obtained from an elderly woman with active or convalescent COVID-19. This chain joins TRBV27 and TRBJ2-7, with D perhaps TRBD1 (5 bases). The CDR3 DNA follows: TGTGCCAGCAGAGGGGTAATCTCCGAGCAGTACTTC. Protein product: CASRGVISEQYF.